The text below deals with one T cell receptor beta chain. Its antigen is not identified. Germline V gives CDR1 WSHSY, CDR2 SAAADI. V lost 0 bases, J lost 8 bases, and 10 bases lay in between. The CDR3 runs 14 residues. The data were produced by immunoSEQ multiplex PCR, yet TCRdb's version contains in-frame clones alone and is incomplete. This table holds 200,000 to 250,000 clones, around 70% found once. This sample was taken from a study of cytotoxic CD8 clonotypes in ibrutinib-treated CLL. Study-wide results and caveats: Ibrutinib response saw clonality rise, and progression saw it return toward baseline. Samples from sustained-remission and progressing patients were taken at different times. Patients showed higher baseline clonality than age-matched healthy donors, and it tracked circulating CD8+ T-cell counts. Treatment left the uncommon public clonotypes either contracted or stable in frequency.

Sequenced here: PBMCs, sampled after 12 months of ibrutinib treatment. This clonotype was sampled from a human donor with chronic lymphocytic leukemia. The chain carries TRBV10-2 and TRBJ1-4; no clear D gene. The CDR3 here is CASSESSRKEKLFF. CDR3 nucleotides: TGCGCCAGCAGTGAGTCCTCACGAAAGGAAAAACTGTTTTTT.